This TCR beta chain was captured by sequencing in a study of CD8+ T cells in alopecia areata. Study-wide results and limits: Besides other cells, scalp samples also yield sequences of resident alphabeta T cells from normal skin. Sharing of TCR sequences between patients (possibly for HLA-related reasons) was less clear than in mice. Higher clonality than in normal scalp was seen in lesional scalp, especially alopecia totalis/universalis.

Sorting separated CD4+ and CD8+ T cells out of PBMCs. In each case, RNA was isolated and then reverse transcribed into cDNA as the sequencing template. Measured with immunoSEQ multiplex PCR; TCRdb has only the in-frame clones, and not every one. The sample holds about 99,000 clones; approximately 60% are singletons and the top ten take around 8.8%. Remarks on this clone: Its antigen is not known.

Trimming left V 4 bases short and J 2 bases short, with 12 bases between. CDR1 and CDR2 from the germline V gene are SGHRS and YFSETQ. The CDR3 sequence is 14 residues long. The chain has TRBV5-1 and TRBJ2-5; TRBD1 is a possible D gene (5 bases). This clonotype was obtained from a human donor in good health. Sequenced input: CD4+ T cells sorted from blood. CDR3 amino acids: CASSGAVGQETQYF. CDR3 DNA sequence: TGCGCCAGCAGCGGGGCGGTGGGTCAAGAGACCCAGTACTTC.